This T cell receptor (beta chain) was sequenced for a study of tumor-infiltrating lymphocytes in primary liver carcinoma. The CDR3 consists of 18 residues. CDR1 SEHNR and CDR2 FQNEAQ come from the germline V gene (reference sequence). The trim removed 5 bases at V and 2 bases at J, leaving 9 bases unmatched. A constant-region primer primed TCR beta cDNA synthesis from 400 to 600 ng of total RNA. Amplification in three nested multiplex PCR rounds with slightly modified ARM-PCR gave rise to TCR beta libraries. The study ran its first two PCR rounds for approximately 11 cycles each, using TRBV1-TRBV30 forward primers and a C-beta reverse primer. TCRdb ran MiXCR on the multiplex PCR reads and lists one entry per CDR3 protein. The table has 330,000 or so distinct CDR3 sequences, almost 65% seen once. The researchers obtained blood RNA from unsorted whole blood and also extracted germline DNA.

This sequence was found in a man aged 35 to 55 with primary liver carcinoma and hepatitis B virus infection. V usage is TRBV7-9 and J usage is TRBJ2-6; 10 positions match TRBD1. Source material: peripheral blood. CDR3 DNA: TGTGCCAGCAGCCAAACCCGGACAGGGGGAACTGGGGCCAACGTCCTGACTTTC. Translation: CASSQTRTGGTGANVLTF.